Sequencing of this TCR beta chain was carried out in a study of vaccination effects on CD4 cells after COVID-19. Study-wide background: Post-vaccine sampling occurred a median 72 days after the second dose. Study findings and constraints: Healthy vaccinees' vaccine-induced clones included only 1 of 255 cross-reacting with common cold coronaviruses. Long after vaccination, the clones induced by infection and by vaccine shrank markedly in size.

V was shortened by 7 bases and J by 4 bases, with 10 bases between the two germline ends. From germline, CDR1 is SNHLY and CDR2 FYNNEI. The CDR3 runs to 12 residues. Measured with immunoSEQ multiplex PCR; TCRdb has only the in-frame clones, and not every one. Here the sample spans 75,000 or so clones, over 70% being singletons. In this sample, this clone turned up once. Antigen unknown. Sequencing followed a ViraFEST assay step that expanded antigen-specific CD4+ T cells with viral peptide pools. The authors isolated CD4+ T cells after roughly 10 days of culture. The participants, recipients of two vaccine doses, got either BNT162b2 or mRNA-1273. Nucleocapsid antibody tests were negative, and the vaccine recipients had no prior SARS-CoV-2 infection.

Sequences were derived from CD4+ T cells from PBMCs cultured with HCoV-OC43 spike peptides, sampled after COVID-19 vaccination. The subset: HCoV-OC43 spike overlapping peptide pool stimulation. The sequence derives from a human donor who received a COVID-19 vaccine. The chain joins TRBV2 to TRBJ1-1; the D is unclear. Here the CDR3 DNA reads TGTGCCAGCAAAAATTTGGGCACTGAAGCTTTCTTT. Amino acid sequence: CASKNLGTEAFF. Full variable domain (missing parts from reference TRBV2 and TRBJ1-1): EPEVTQTPSHQVTQMGQEVILRCVPISNHLYFYWYRQILGQKVEFLVSFYNNEISEKSEIFDDQFSVERPDGSNFTLKIRSTKLEDSAMYFCASKNLGTEAFFGQGTRLTVV.